The 24 T cell receptor beta chains reported below all come from one sample, sequenced in a study of patients and donors after allogeneic stem cell transplantation. TCRdb itself ran the RT-PCR reads through MiXCR, one entry per CDR3 protein. The table records under 200,000 distinct CDR3 sequences, approximately 30% of them present only once. The sequenced sample consisted of blood, either unsorted or a sorted T cell fraction (not recorded which). These receptor sequences come from a human donor who was either an allogeneic HSCT recipient or a stem cell or donor lymphocyte infusion donor (not recorded which). It is not recorded whose cells these are; they may come from a transplant donor.

This sequence joins TRBV28 and TRBJ2-7, with D tentatively TRBD1 (6 bases). CDR1 and CDR2 (germline): MDHEN, SYDVKM. This CDR3 comprises 13 residues. Between the trimmed V and J ends, which lost 4 bases and 2 bases, there was a span of 9 bases. CDR3 loop: CASSSQGPYEQYF. CDR3 nucleotide sequence: TGTGCCAGCAGTTCACAGGGCCCCTACGAGCAGTACTTC. The full variable domain, rest sourced from reference TRBV28 and TRBJ2-7, is DVKVTQSSRYLVKRTGEKVFLECVQDMDHENMFWYRQDPGLGLRLIYFSYDVKMKEKGDIPEGYSVSREKKERFSLILESASTNQTSMYLCASSSQGPYEQYFGPGTRLTVT.

The chain combines TRBV6-5 with TRBJ2-7; D uncertain. The CDR3 length is 12 residues. V lost 5 bases and J lost 3, with 8 bases in between. Per the germline V gene, CDR1 is MNHEY and CDR2 is SVGAGI. The CDR3 spells CASSGRHYEQYF. The CDR3 DNA reads TGTGCCAGCAGTGGTAGGCACTACGAGCAGTACTTC.

The V gene is TRBV5-1, the J gene TRBJ2-1; 8 bases map to TRBD2. CDR1 and CDR2 from the germline V gene are SGHRS and YFSETQ. There are 16 residues in the CDR3. Trimming removed 0 bases from V and 4 bases from J; junction bases left unmatched: 6. In nucleotides, the CDR3 is TGCGCCAGCAGCTTGGTTGGACTAGCAGGGTACAATGAGCAGTTCTTC. Its protein is CASSLVGLAGYNEQFF.

This clonotype showed up just a few times. The chain uses TRBV6-1 and TRBJ1-5; 7 positions agree with TRBD1. CDR3 length equals 14 residues. Per the germline V gene, CDR1 is MNHNS and CDR2 is SASEGT. V lost 8 bases to trimming and J lost 0 bases; unmatched junction nucleotides: 4. The CDR3 sequence: CASQRTGSNQPQHF. Written as DNA, the CDR3 is TGTGCCAGCCAGAGGACAGGTAGCAATCAGCCCCAGCATTTT.

In its sample, this clonotype was seen many times. The V gene is TRBV12-3 or TRBV12-4, the J gene TRBJ1-5; D is uncertain. The germline V and J ends were trimmed by 8 bases and 11 bases, with 22 bases remaining between them. The CDR3 has 14 amino acids. As DNA, the CDR3 is TGTGCCAGCTCTAACGGACCGGCGAAGGAGGCCCAGCATTTT. It codes for CASSNGPAKEAQHF.

In its sample, this clonotype was seen a few times. The V gene is TRBV29-1, the J gene TRBJ2-7; 9 bases align to TRBD2. The CDR3 spans 14 residues. The germline V gene encodes CDR1 SQVTM and CDR2 ANQGSEA. Unmatched junction bases numbered 6, after V lost 5 bases and J lost 1 base. For the CDR3, the DNA is TGCAGCGTTCGGAATAGCGGGAGATCCTACGAGCAGTACTTC. Translation: CSVRNSGRSYEQYF.

This sequence joins TRBV7-9 and TRBJ1-5; 7 nucleotides agree with TRBD1. The CDR3 runs to 14 residues. The germline gives CDR1 SEHNR, CDR2 FQNEAQ (reference sequence). The junction had 3 bases not matched to a gene; V was cut back by 4 bases and J by 3 bases. The CDR3 protein is CASSSTGFNQPQHF. In nucleotides, the CDR3 is TGTGCCAGCAGCTCGACAGGGTTCAATCAGCCCCAGCATTTT.

The rearrangement links TRBV5-1 to TRBJ2-1; 12 nucleotides align to TRBD2. This CDR3 contains 19 residues. The J segment lost 0 bases and the V segment lost 3 bases, leaving 10 bases of the junction unmatched. Germline V gene lookup returns CDR1 SGHRS and CDR2 YFSETQ. The CDR3 loop reads CASSSALAGGPSSYNEQFF. In DNA form, the CDR3 reads TGCGCCAGCAGCTCGGCCCTAGCGGGAGGGCCGAGCTCCTACAATGAGCAGTTCTTC.

The chain combines TRBV20-1 with TRBJ1-2, with D hard to call. This CDR3 contains 14 residues. Per germline, CDR1 DFQATT and CDR2 SNEGSKA (reference sequence). The germline V and J ends were trimmed by 5 bases and 7 bases, with 20 bases remaining between them. Here the CDR3 DNA reads TGCAGTGCTGTTCAACGGACCCGGAGAGGTGGCTACACCTTC. As protein: CSAVQRTRRGGYTF.

This clonotype was found a few times. The chain has TRBV6-6 and TRBJ1-1; TRBD1 matches at 8 bases. Germline CDR1 and CDR2: MNHNY and SVGAGI (reference sequence). V shed 2 bases and J 4 bases; nucleotides not matched to a gene: 3. The CDR3 length is 14 residues. The CDR3 DNA sequence: TGTGCCAGCAGTTACGGACAGGGAAGCACTGAAGCTTTCTTT. Translation gives CASSYGQGSTEAFF.

Only a few counts were recorded for this clonotype. The chain uses TRBV28 and TRBJ2-7; D may be TRBD1 (6 bases). Between the trimmed V and J ends, which lost 10 bases and 6 bases, there was a span of 13 bases. Germline V gene data show CDR1 as MDHEN and CDR2 as SYDVKM. The CDR3 is made up of 11 amino acids. The CDR3 nucleotides are TGTGCCACTGGACAGTATCGCGAGCAGTACTTC. Translating gives CATGQYREQYF.

This chain joins TRBV5-1 and TRBJ2-1; possible D gene TRBD2, 5 bases. This CDR3 contains 15 residues. Germline CDR1 is SGHRS and CDR2 is YFSETQ. V lost 5 bases, J lost 1 base, and 13 bases lay in between. As DNA, the CDR3 is TGCGCCAGCAGGTTTATTTCGGGGTCCTACAATGAGCAGTTCTTC. This gives the protein CASRFISGSYNEQFF.

This clonotype turned up a few times. This chain links TRBV27 with TRBJ1-2; TRBD1 matches at 8 bases. The trim removed 2 bases at V and 8 bases at J, leaving 4 bases unmatched. Germline assignment: CDR1 MNHEY and CDR2 SMNVEV (reference sequence). The CDR3 runs to 13 residues. CDR3 amino acids: CASSLQGAQGYTF. The CDR3 DNA reads as TGTGCCAGCAGTTTACAGGGGGCTCAAGGCTACACCTTC.

There are many counts of this clonotype. The V gene is TRBV18, the J gene TRBJ1-5; no clear D gene. CDR1 and CDR2 (germline): KGHSH, LQKENI. This CDR3 is 16 amino acids long. Trimming took off 0 bases at V and 2 bases at J, with 11 bases between the two ends. CDR3 nucleotide sequence: TGTGCCAGCTCACCACCGGGAGAGTGGGGCAATCAGCCCCAGCATTTT. Amino acid sequence: CASSPPGEWGNQPQHF. Drawing the rest from reference TRBV18 and TRBJ1-5, the complete variable domain is NAGVMQNPRHLVRRRGQEARLRCSPMKGHSHVYWYRQLPEEGLKFMVYLQKENIIDESGMPKERFSAEFPKEGPSILRIQQVVRGDSAAYFCASSPPGEWGNQPQHFGDGTRLSIL.

This clonotype was counted at least ten times. The genes are TRBV12-3 or TRBV12-4 and TRBJ1-5; D is unclear. CDR3 length: 11 amino acids. V lost 1 base and J 10 bases, leaving 5 bases between the germline ends. CDR3: CASSLEGPQHF. CDR3 coding DNA: TGTGCCAGCAGTTTAGAGGGTCCCCAGCATTTT.

This clonotype was recorded a few times. The chain recombines TRBV18 with TRBJ1-2, with unresolved D. Germline loops: CDR1 KGHSH, CDR2 LQKENI. Trimming pared 0 bases from V and 4 bases from J, leaving 9 bases between. This CDR3 spans 14 amino acids. The CDR3 bases are TGTGCCAGCTCACCACCAGCGGGATTCTATGGCTACACCTTC. Amino acids: CASSPPAGFYGYTF.

The rearrangement links TRBV4-1 to TRBJ2-7; possibly TRBD1 or TRBD2 for D (5 bases each). CDR1 and CDR2 (germline): MGHRA, YSYEKL. V lost 1 base to trimming and J lost 3 bases, with 10 bases between them. The CDR3 loop spans 14 amino acids. In DNA form, the CDR3 reads TGCGCCAGCAGCCAAGTAGGGGAGTACTACGAGCAGTACTTC. Amino acids: CASSQVGEYYEQYF.

The chain has TRBV5-1 and TRBJ2-5, with unresolved D. Trimming took 0 bases from V and 5 from J, leaving 11 bases between them. Germline CDR1 and CDR2: SGHRS and YFSETQ. This CDR3 comprises 14 residues. Here the CDR3 DNA reads TGCGCCAGCAGCTTGGCCAGGAGCGAGGAGACCCAGTACTTC. Amino acid sequence: CASSLARSEETQYF.

This clonotype was recorded at least ten times. The chain links TRBV7-2 to TRBJ1-2; D unclear. This CDR3 is built from 12 residues. Trimming took off 2 bases at V and 6 bases at J, with 7 bases between the two ends. Germline values: CDR1 SGHTA, CDR2 FQGNSA. The CDR3 DNA reads TGTGCCAGCAGCTTACATCGAGATGGCTACACCTTC. It codes for CASSLHRDGYTF.

This clonotype was seen a few times. The chain has TRBV6-5 and TRBJ1-4; tentative D call: TRBD1 (5 bases). Deletions cut 5 bases from V and 10 bases from J, with 11 bases between. The CDR3 consists of 12 residues. From germline, CDR1 is MNHEY and CDR2 SVGAGI. The CDR3 region is CASSPRAGKLFF. Written as DNA, the CDR3 is TGTGCCAGCAGTCCCAGGGCAGGAAAACTGTTTTTT.

This clonotype has a handful of counts. The chain joins TRBV15 to TRBJ2-3; D may be TRBD2 (5 bases). From germline, CDR1 is LNHNV and CDR2 YYDKDF (reference sequence). Trimming removed 5 bases from V and 0 bases from J, with 12 bases in between. This CDR3 contains 15 residues. The CDR3 bases are TGTGCCACCAGCGAGGGAGATAGAAGCACAGATACGCAGTATTTT. Translation: CATSEGDRSTDTQYF.

The rearrangement joins TRBV6-2 or TRBV6-3 to TRBJ2-7; D gene ambiguous. V lost 1 base and J 3 bases, leaving 13 bases between the germline ends. The germline V gene has CDR1 MNHEY and CDR2 SVGEGT. The CDR3 loop spans 15 amino acids. This CDR3 reads CASSYLSGRYYEQYF. In nucleotides, the CDR3 is TGTGCCAGCAGTTACTTATCTGGCCGATACTACGAGCAGTACTTC.

The CDR3 sequence: CASTLGISGRAINEQFF. The CDR3 coding sequence is TGTGCCAGCACCCTGGGGATTAGCGGGAGGGCCATCAATGAGCAGTTCTTC. This sequence joins TRBV3-1 and TRBJ2-1, with 11 bases aligning to TRBD2. V dropped 7 bases and J dropped 6; count of bases not matched to a gene: 14. CDR1 LGHDT and CDR2 YNNKEL come from the germline V gene (reference sequence). This CDR3 is built from 17 residues.

The genes are TRBV28 and TRBJ1-2, with D unresolved. The germline V gene encodes CDR1 MDHEN and CDR2 SYDVKM. This CDR3 has 14 amino acids. V lost 5 bases and J 4 bases, leaving 14 bases between the germline ends. CDR3 loop: CASSLSWSGYGYTF. In nucleotides, the CDR3 is TGTGCCAGCAGTCTCAGCTGGAGCGGCTATGGCTACACCTTC.